A selection of T cell receptor beta chains follows, all from one sample in a study of cytomegalovirus exposure and HLA in healthy donors. Method: immunoSEQ multiplex PCR; TCRdb's copy keeps in-frame clones and lacks some. The profile shows about 200,000 clones, 75% to 80% of them singletons. Sequences were obtained from PBMCs. These receptors originate from a man between 18 and 29 years old in good health and CMV-seronegative. Both conserved end residues are part of each CDR3. Size tells how often a clone was seen (once, few, many) or the class of an expanded clone, and some rows leave it out.

11	-	TRBV20-1	CSAPRGDTQYF
15	-	TRBV7-8	CASSLALAGVSEQFF
16	-	TRBV4-3	CASSKGGRQAAYEQYF
15	once	TRBV5-1	CASSLDQGATGELFF
16	-	TRBV28	CASSLSANSADYGYTF
13	-	TRBV18	CASSPQGAYEQYF
16	-	TRBV7-9	CASSSGTGVDSQPQHF
13	-	TRBV30	CAWEIDSGNTIYF
12	-	TRBV11-3	CASSLEYNTQYF
15	-	TRBV6-1	CASSDGGSGIETQYF
15	-	TRBV5-6	CASSLTESMNTEAFF
15	-	TRBV12-5	CASGLYQAGLYEGYF
15	-	TRBV2	CASSEALAGYNEQFF
12	-	TRBV5-8	CASSRQGSTLHF
14	-	TRBV27	CASSLYRTGYGYTF
13	-	TRBV6-5	CASSRRDTGELFF
11	-	TRBV28	CASGATGELFF
14	-	TRBV19	CAAGRDSITDTQYF
13	-	TRBV4-3	CASSQGLANEQFF
14	-	TRBV5-1	CASSPPGATHEQYF
15	-	TRBV29-1	CSVATLAGDTGELFF
14	-	TRBV2	CASSDGQGNSPLHF
15	-	TRBV9	CASSVGAEGPYEQYF
15	-	TRBV9	CASSVERGLRETQYF
12	-	TRBV5-5	CASSREGDEQYF
15	-	TRBV19	CASRTHRVEDYGYTF
13	-	TRBV5-4	CASSFREGDGYTF
15	-	TRBV9	CASSGGTGGVDEQYF
14	once	TRBV28	CASSSGQGNQPQHF
14	-	TRBV2	CASSDRGLFYEQYF
17	-	TRBV19	CASSTTGGAEGNQPQHF